These 8 T cell receptor beta chains were sequenced from one sample in a study of blood T cell repertoires in COVID-19. The table came from immunoSEQ multiplex PCR; TCRdb's copy has only in-frame clones and leaves some out. The profile shows about 400,000 clones, nearly 90% of them singletons. The source material was PBMCs or T cells enriched from blood (not recorded which). The receptors come from a young woman with acute COVID-19.

The chain combines TRBV5-1 with TRBJ2-3; the match to TRBD1 covers 8 bases. CDR1 is SGHRS and CDR2 is YFSETQ in the germline V gene. With 4 bases clipped from V and 0 bases from J, the junction kept 7 bases outside the gene matches. The CDR3 covers 16 residues. CDR3 in DNA: TGCGCCAGCAGCCCCTGGGGACAGGATAGCACAGATACGCAGTATTTT. Translating it yields CASSPWGQDSTDTQYF.

V usage is TRBV7-8 and J usage is TRBJ1-4; D is perhaps TRBD1 (6 bases). The germline V gene encodes CDR1 SGHVS and CDR2 FQNEAQ. V gave up 4 bases and J gave up 8 bases, with 14 bases separating them. The CDR3 loop spans 14 amino acids. CDR3 residues: CASSSNWGLEKLFF. The CDR3 DNA sequence: TGTGCCAGCAGCTCTAATTGGGGGCTGGAAAAACTGTTTTTT.

V and J are TRBV2 and TRBJ1-4; 7 bases align to TRBD1. V trimming: 8 bases; J trimming: 7 bases; junction bases outside the gene matches: 10. The V gene's germline CDR1 is SNHLY and CDR2 FYNNEI. The CDR3 has 14 residues. The CDR3, as DNA: TGTGCCAGCCGACCGCCCCCAGGGGGTGAAAAACTGTTTTTT. This encodes CASRPPPGGEKLFF. Full variable domain (remainder filled in from reference TRBV2 and TRBJ1-4): EPEVTQTPSHQVTQMGQEVILRCVPISNHLYFYWYRQILGQKVEFLVSFYNNEISEKSEIFDDQFSVERPDGSNFTLKIRSTKLEDSAMYFCASRPPPGGEKLFFGSGTQLSVL.

The chain links TRBV7-2 to TRBJ1-6; TRBD1 matches at 7 bases. Germline V gives CDR1 SGHTA, CDR2 FQGNSA. The CDR3 totals 16 residues. V dropped 5 bases and J dropped 5; count of bases not matched to a gene: 9. As DNA, the CDR3 is TGTGCCAGCAGCGAGACCGGGACAGATAATAATTCACCCCTCCACTTT. Protein sequence: CASSETGTDNNSPLHF.

J is TRBJ2-7 and V is TRBV10-1; TRBD1 aligns across 9 bases. The germline V gene encodes CDR1 WNHNN and CDR2 SYGVQD (reference sequence). The CDR3 covers 15 residues. V trimming: 5 bases; J trimming: 0 bases; junction bases outside the gene matches: 5. The CDR3 here is CASSPETGGSYEQYF. The CDR3 DNA is TGCGCCAGCAGTCCTGAGACAGGGGGCTCCTACGAGCAGTACTTC.

The chain combines TRBV30 with TRBJ2-1; 9 bases are a match to TRBD1. V gave up 4 bases and J gave up 5 bases; unmatched junction bases: 6. CDR3 size: 14 residues. Germline CDR1 is GTSNPN and CDR2 is SVGIG (reference sequence). The CDR3 DNA sequence: TGTGCCTGGAACTTGGACAGGGGAAACAATGAGCAGTTCTTC. Encoded protein: CAWNLDRGNNEQFF. Full variable domain (missing parts from reference TRBV30 and TRBJ2-1): SQTIHQWPATLVQPVGSPLSLECTVEGTSNPNLYWYRQAAGRGLQLLFYSVGIGQISSEVPQNLSASRPQDRQFILSSKKLLLSDSGFYLCAWNLDRGNNEQFFGPGTRLTVL.

The chain recombines TRBV27 with TRBJ1-1; 9 bases are shared with TRBD1. With 6 bases clipped from V and 5 bases from J, the junction kept 13 bases outside the gene matches. The CDR3 has 16 amino acids. Germline CDR1 reads MNHEY; CDR2 reads SMNVEV (reference sequence). CDR3 DNA sequence: TGTGCCAGCAGCAATCCTCCGGGACAGGGTTTAACTGAAGCTTTCTTT. As protein: CASSNPPGQGLTEAFF.

The rearrangement joins TRBV24-1 to TRBJ2-1; 12 positions agree with TRBD2. Germline V gene sequence: CDR1 KGHDR, CDR2 SFDVKD. The CDR3 has 16 residues. V lost 3 bases to trimming and J lost 9 bases; unmatched junction nucleotides: 8. This chain's CDR3 is CATSDTSGGNIGEQFF. In DNA form, the CDR3 reads TGTGCCACCAGTGATACTAGCGGGGGGAATATTGGTGAGCAGTTCTTC.